This TCR beta chain appears in the sequencing data of a study of blood T cell repertoires in COVID-19. Study background: The origin of the acute and convalescent COVID-19 samples was the United States, Italy and Spain.

Participants, about 18 to 90 years old, spanned around 26 US areas. This clone was recorded a few times. CDR3 length: 13 residues. Looked up from germline, CDR1 is SGHTA and CDR2 is FQGTGA. Trimming shortened V by 5 bases and J by 4 bases, and 10 bases separated the two germline ends. Authors' processing steps: From reference gene primer amplification, estimates of nucleated cell counts were derived. TCRdb keeps only in-frame clones here, not all; method: immunoSEQ multiplex PCR. V, J and clone size reflect that table, while D and trimming were determined from the DNA. The sample holds about 210,000 clones, about 86% seen once.

The specimen sequenced was PBMCs or T cells enriched from blood (not recorded which). The receptor was isolated from a woman aged 40 to 50 with acute COVID-19. The chain recombines TRBV7-3 with TRBJ2-3; no definite D call. CDR3 coding DNA: TGTGCCAGCAGCCCTACGTTGGCAGATACGCAGTATTTT. Protein sequence: CASSPTLADTQYF.